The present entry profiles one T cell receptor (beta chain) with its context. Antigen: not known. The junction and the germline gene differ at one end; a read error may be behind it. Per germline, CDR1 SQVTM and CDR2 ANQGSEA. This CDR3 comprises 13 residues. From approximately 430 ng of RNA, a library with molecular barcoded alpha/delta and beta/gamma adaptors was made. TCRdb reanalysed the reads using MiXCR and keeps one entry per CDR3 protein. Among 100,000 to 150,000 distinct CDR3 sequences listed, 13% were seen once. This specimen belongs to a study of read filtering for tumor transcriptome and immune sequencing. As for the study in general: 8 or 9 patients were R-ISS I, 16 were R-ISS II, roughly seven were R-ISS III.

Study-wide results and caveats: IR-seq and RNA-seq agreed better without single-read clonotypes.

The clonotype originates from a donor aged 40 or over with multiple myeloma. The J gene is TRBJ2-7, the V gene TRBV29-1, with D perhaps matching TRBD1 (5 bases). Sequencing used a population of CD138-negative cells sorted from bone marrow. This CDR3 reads CSVEDGHPYEPYF. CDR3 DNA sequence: TGCAGCGTTGAGGACGGACATCCCTACGAGCCGTACTTC.